These 5 T cell receptor beta chains originate from one sample sequenced in a study of spatial heterogeneity in lung cancer. The study, taken as a whole, reports: How many expanded intratumoral alpha and beta TCRs were present tracked the tumor mutation count, which was a count of nonsynonymous mutations.

No antigen is known for these receptors. Time point defined: sample taken at primary tumor resection. TCRdb ran MiXCR on the 5' RACE reads and lists one entry per CDR3 protein. The data contain about 100,000 distinct CDR3 sequences, under 4.5% of them singletons. The sequencing used lung tumor tissue, collected at surgery. All receptors derive from a male donor with early-stage non-small cell lung cancer.

This clonotype has a count of ten or more. The chain is built from TRBV5-1 and TRBJ2-5, with 11 positions matching TRBD2. V was pared by 4 bases and J by 4 bases, with 9 bases of the junction left unmatched. The CDR3 loop spans 16 amino acids. CDR1 and CDR2 (germline): SGHRS, YFSETQ. The CDR3 is CASSPNSLAGVETQYF. CDR3 in DNA: TGCGCCAGCAGCCCAAACTCACTAGCGGGAGTAGAGACCCAGTACTTC.

Many counts were recorded for this clonotype. The chain combines TRBV4-1 with TRBJ1-4, with a weak D call TRBD1 (6 bases). V lost 2 bases and J 8 bases, leaving 15 bases between the germline ends. Germline-derived CDR1 and CDR2 are MGHRA and YSYEKL. The CDR3 loop spans 15 amino acids. This CDR3 is CASSQLRGAYEKLFF. CDR3 sequence (DNA): TGCGCCAGCAGCCAACTTAGGGGGGCCTACGAAAAACTGTTTTTT.

The CDR3 DNA follows: TGTGCCAGCAGTCCCGGGAGTCTCCAGTACTTC. Protein: CASSPGSLQYF. This chain connects TRBV28 to TRBJ2-4, with a tentative D call TRBD2 (6 bases). The CDR3 is made up of 11 amino acids. Germline values: CDR1 MDHEN, CDR2 SYDVKM. V was clipped by 5 bases and J by 13 bases, with 12 bases between them.

This clonotype was seen many times. The chain uses TRBV20-1 and TRBJ2-3, with TRBD2 matching 13 bases. The CDR3 contains 17 residues. Germline CDR1 is DFQATT and CDR2 is SNEGSKA (reference sequence). V dropped 5 bases and J dropped 5; count of bases not matched to a gene: 13. The CDR3: CSAHPGGLAGLGDTQYF. In DNA, the CDR3 is TGCAGTGCTCACCCGGGGGGACTAGCGGGACTAGGAGATACGCAGTATTTT.

A few counts support this clonotype. The chain links TRBV19 to TRBJ2-3, with D maybe TRBD2 (5 bases). Per germline, CDR1 LNHDA and CDR2 SQIVND (reference sequence). The CDR3 is 14 amino acids. V gave up 4 bases and J gave up 1 base, with 9 bases separating them. The CDR3 loop reads CASSTLEGTDTQYF. The CDR3 nucleotides read TGTGCCAGTAGTACTCTGGAGGGCACAGATACGCAGTATTTT.